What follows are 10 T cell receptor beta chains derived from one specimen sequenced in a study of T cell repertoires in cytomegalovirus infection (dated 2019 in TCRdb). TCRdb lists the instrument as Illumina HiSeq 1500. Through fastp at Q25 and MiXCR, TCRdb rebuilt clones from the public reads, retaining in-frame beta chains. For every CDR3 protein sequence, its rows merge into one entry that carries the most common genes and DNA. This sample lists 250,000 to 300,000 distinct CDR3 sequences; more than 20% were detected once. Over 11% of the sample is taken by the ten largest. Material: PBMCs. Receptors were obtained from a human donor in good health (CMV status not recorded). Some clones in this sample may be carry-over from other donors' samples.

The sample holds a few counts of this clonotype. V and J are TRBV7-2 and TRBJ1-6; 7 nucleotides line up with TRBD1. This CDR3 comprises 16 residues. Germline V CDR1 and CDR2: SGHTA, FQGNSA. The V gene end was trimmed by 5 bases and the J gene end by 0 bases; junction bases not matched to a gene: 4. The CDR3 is CASSTRTGSYNSPLHF. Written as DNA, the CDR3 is TGTGCCAGCAGCACTCGGACAGGCTCCTATAATTCACCCCTCCACTTT.

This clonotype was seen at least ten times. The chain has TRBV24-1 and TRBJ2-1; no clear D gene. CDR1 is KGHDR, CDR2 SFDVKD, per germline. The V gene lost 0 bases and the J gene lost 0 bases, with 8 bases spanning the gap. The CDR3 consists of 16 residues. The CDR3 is CATSDLSPSSYNEQFF. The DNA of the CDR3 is TGTGCCACCAGTGATTTGAGTCCGAGCTCCTACAATGAGCAGTTCTTC.

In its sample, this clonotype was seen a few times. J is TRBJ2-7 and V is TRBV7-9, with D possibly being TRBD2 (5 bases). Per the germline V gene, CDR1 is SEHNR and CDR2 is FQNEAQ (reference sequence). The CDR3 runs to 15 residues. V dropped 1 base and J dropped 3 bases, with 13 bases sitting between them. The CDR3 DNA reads TGTGCCAGCAGCTTAGTCAGCGGCAGAAACTACGAGCAGTACTTC. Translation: CASSLVSGRNYEQYF. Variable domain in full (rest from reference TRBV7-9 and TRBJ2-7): DTGVSQNPRHKITKRGQNVTFRCDPISEHNRLYWYRQTLGQGPEFLTYFQNEAQLEKSRLLSDRFSAERPKGSFSTLEIQRTEQGDSAMYLCASSLVSGRNYEQYFGPGTRLTVT.

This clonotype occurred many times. The CDR3 coding sequence is TGTGCCAGCAGCCGCAGACAGGGGAGCTCCTACGAGCAGTACTTC. Residues: CASSRRQGSSYEQYF. This chain connects TRBV7-2 to TRBJ2-7, with TRBD1 matching over 8 bases. Germline CDR1 SGHTA, CDR2 FQGNSA. The CDR3 is 15 amino acids. Trimming took 5 bases from V and 0 from J; bases not matched to a gene: 6.

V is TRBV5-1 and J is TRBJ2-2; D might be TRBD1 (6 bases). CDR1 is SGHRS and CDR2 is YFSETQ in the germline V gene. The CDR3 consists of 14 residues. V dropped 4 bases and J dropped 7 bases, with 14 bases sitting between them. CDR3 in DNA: TGCGCCAGCAGCCAGGGGTCCCTTGGCGGGGAGCTGTTTTTT. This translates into CASSQGSLGGELFF.

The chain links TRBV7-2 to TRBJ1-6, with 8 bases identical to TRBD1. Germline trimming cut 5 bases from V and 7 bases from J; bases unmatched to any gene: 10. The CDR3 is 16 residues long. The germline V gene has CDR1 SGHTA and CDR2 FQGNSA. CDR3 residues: CASSRSLWTGNSPLHF. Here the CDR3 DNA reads TGTGCCAGCAGCCGGTCTTTGTGGACAGGGAATTCACCCCTCCACTTT. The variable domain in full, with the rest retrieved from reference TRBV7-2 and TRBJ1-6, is GAGVSQSPSNKVTEKGKDVELRCDPISGHTALYWYRQSLGQGLEFLIYFQGNSAPDKSGLPSDRFSAERTGGSVSTLTIQRTQQEDSAVYLCASSRSLWTGNSPLHFGNGTRLTVT.

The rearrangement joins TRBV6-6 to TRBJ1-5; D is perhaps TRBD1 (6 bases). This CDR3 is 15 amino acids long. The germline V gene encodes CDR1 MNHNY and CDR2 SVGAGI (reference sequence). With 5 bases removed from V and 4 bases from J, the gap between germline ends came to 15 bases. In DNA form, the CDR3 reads TGTGCCAGCAGTCCACCGGGACAAACGAATCAGCCCCAGCATTTT. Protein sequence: CASSPPGQTNQPQHF.

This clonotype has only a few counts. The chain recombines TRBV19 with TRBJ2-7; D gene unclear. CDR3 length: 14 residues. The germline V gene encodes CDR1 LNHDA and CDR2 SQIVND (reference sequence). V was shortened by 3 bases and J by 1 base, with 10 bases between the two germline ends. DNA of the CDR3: TGTGCCAGTAGTATCCACAGCCTTTCCTACGAGCAGTACTTC. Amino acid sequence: CASSIHSLSYEQYF.

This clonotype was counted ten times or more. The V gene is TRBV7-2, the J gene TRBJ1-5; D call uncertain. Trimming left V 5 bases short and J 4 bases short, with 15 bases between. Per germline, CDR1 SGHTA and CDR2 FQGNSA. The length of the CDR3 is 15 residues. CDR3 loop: CASSPSRGLNQPQHF. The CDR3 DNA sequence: TGTGCCAGCAGCCCATCTCGGGGTTTGAATCAGCCCCAGCATTTT.

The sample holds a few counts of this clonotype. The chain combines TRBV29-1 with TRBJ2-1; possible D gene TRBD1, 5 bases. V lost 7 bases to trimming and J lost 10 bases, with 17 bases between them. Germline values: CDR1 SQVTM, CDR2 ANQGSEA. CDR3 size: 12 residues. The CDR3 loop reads CSGGGQGGEQFF. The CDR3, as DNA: TGCAGCGGGGGTGGGCAGGGTGGCGAGCAGTTCTTC.